The entry below describes one T cell receptor beta chain. Its antigen is as yet unknown. The same CDR3 is also encoded by other DNA sequences in this sample. The record originates from a study of T cell responses to AZD1222 COVID-19 vaccine. Libraries were prepared by immunoSEQ multiplex PCR; TCRdb keeps only in-frame clonotypes and omits some of them. The sample includes some 120,000 clones, more than 80% seen only once; the top ten take less than 5.5%. Study results and limitations: Vaccination with two AZD1222 doses was followed by a rise in Spike-specific TCR breadth and depth. Donors were largely white British and mainly female; clonal diversity was possibly underestimated. CD4 TCRs associated with vaccination spanned spike, dominating at 160-218 and 743-854.

Trimming took 2 bases from V and 1 from J, leaving 8 bases between them. CDR3 length: 14 amino acids. In germline, CDR1 is SGHDN, CDR2 FVKESK. The sample consisted of peripheral blood, taken 28 days after the second AZD1222 dose. V usage is TRBV14 and J usage is TRBJ1-1; D may be TRBD1 (6 bases). The source of this sequence is an adult who received the AZD1222 COVID-19 vaccine. The CDR3 loop reads CASSQRGGNTEAFF. The DNA of the CDR3 is TGTGCCAGCAGCCAAAGGGGGGGGAACACTGAAGCTTTCTTT.